The 4 T cell receptor beta chains below come from one sample, sequenced in a study of control samples from healthy donors and cancer patients. Some clones are missing from TCRdb's copy, which holds only in-frame ones; the method was immunoSEQ multiplex PCR. The table shows 100,000 to 150,000 clones, with about 92% occurring only once. Material: PBMCs. The receptors stem from a man at least 80 years old with head and neck cancer.

This chain links TRBV3-1 (or the pseudogene TRBV3-2) with TRBJ1-1; no firm D call. The CDR3 runs to 15 residues. The germline gives CDR1 LGHDT, CDR2 YNNKEL (reference sequence). The V end lost 3 bases, the J end lost 0 bases, and 11 bases lay between the germline ends. The CDR3 region has the DNA TGTGCCAGCAGCCACCCCCCAGGTATGAACACTGAAGCTTTCTTT. This sequence encodes CASSHPPGMNTEAFF.

The rearrangement uses TRBV3-1 (or the pseudogene TRBV3-2) and TRBJ2-7; 13 bases fit TRBD2. Unmatched junction bases numbered 3, after V lost 3 bases and J lost 1 base. CDR1 and CDR2 from the germline V gene are LGHDT and YNNKEL (reference sequence). This CDR3 is 16 amino acids long. The CDR3, as DNA: TGTGCCAGCAGCCAGGGACTAGCGGGGCCGTCCTACGAGCAGTACTTC. This translates into CASSQGLAGPSYEQYF.

In regard to this clone: Its ends do not fully match the called genes, so a read error is possible. CDR3 residues: CASRPGGGGYSYTF. The CDR3 bases are TGTGCCAGCAGACCCGGTGGGGGCGGCTATAGCTACACCTTC. The chain is built from TRBV27 and TRBJ1-2, with a possible D match to TRBD1 (6 bases). CDR3 size: 14 residues. The germline V gene has CDR1 MNHEY and CDR2 SMNVEV (reference sequence).

This chain connects TRBV19 to TRBJ2-4; 9 positions match TRBD1. Per the germline V gene, CDR1 is LNHDA and CDR2 is SQIVND (reference sequence). J gave up 6 bases and V 5 bases, and 2 bases lay outside the gene matches. This CDR3 is built from 13 residues. The CDR3 protein is CASSHRGPNIQYF. DNA for the CDR3: TGTGCCAGTAGTCACAGGGGGCCAAACATTCAGTACTTC.